This is a list of T cell receptor beta chains from one sample in a study of OX40 agonist ivuxolimab in advanced cancers. Method: immunoSEQ multiplex PCR; TCRdb's copy keeps in-frame clones and lacks some. The sample carries approximately 60,000 clones, about 89% recorded once. The sample was CD4+ or CD8+ T cells sorted from blood, taken in a trial of the OX40 agonist ivuxolimab. These receptors all come from an adult with an advanced solid tumor such as melanoma, head and neck, liver or kidney cancer. Each CDR3 is given with its conserved first and last residue. D genes are given only for firm matches. The size entry is marked missing in some rows and otherwise reads once, few, many or a size class.

v_gene,abundance,len,j_gene,d_gene,CDR3nt,CDR3aa
TRBV7-6,.,15,TRBJ2-7,.,TGTGCCAGCAGCTTACTGGAGGGCCGGGCGGAGGAGCAGTACTTC,CASSLLEGRAEEQYF
TRBV30,once,12,TRBJ2-3,.,TGTGCCTGGGCCCCCGGGGGCCCGATCCAGTATTTT,CAWAPGGPIQYF
TRBV10-2,.,17,TRBJ2-7,TRBD2,TGCGCCAGCACCTTTGGACTAGCGGGAGGAGGCAGGAACGAGCAGTACTTC,CASTFGLAGGGRNEQYF
TRBV9,.,15,TRBJ2-2,TRBD1,TGTGCCAGCAGAGCGACCCAGGGGGCGGGCGGGGAGCTGTTTTTT,CASRATQGAGGELFF
TRBV6-6,once,15,TRBJ2-2,TRBD1,TGTGCCAGCAGAACCCGGGGGACAGGGCCCGGGGAGCTGTTTTTT,CASRTRGTGPGELFF
TRBV11-2,once,13,TRBJ2-5,.,TGTGCCAGCACCGCAGCCCTCCAAGAGACCCAGTACTTC,CASTAALQETQYF
TRBV6-5,.,15,TRBJ2-1,TRBD2,TGTGCCAGCAGTTACCCGACTAGCGGGAGCTATGAGCAGTTCTTC,CASSYPTSGSYEQFF
TRBV10-2,.,15,TRBJ1-5,.,TGCGCCAGCAGTGAGTCAGGGGGTAGCAATCAGCCCCAGCATTTT,CASSESGGSNQPQHF
TRBV7-4,.,17,TRBJ2-7,TRBD1,TGTGCCAGCAGCGCTAAGATACCCCGACAGGGAGTCTACGAGCAGTACTTC,CASSAKIPRQGVYEQYF
TRBV25-1,.,11,TRBJ2-3,.,TGTGCCAGCAGTGATTCGTATACGCAGTATTTT,CASSDSYTQYF
TRBV9,.,13,TRBJ1-3,.,TGTGCCAGCAGCGTAGAAGACGGAAACACCATATATTTT,CASSVEDGNTIYF
TRBV7-3,.,13,TRBJ2-1,.,TGTGCCAGCAGCTTATTCCAGTATGGTGAGCAGTTCTTC,CASSLFQYGEQFF
TRBV20-1,once,11,TRBJ2-7,TRBD1,TGCAGTGCCGGACAGGGCGATAGGCAGTACTTC,CSAGQGDRQYF
TRBV4-1,.,17,TRBJ2-7,.,TGCGCCAGCAGCCAAGATATGGCGTGGGCCCAAACCTACGAGCAGTACTTC,CASSQDMAWAQTYEQYF
TRBV28,.,15,TRBJ1-4,.,TGTGCCAGCAATCCCTCGAGAGCAACTAATGAAAAACTGTTTTTT,CASNPSRATNEKLFF
TRBV4-2,.,15,TRBJ1-4,.,TGTGCCAGCAGCCGAACGGTGGGGGGGAATGAAAAACTGTTTTTT,CASSRTVGGNEKLFF
TRBV5-5,few,14,TRBJ1-5,.,TGTGCCAGCAGCTCGGGGAGGCCGGGTCAGCCCCAGCATTTT,CASSSGRPGQPQHF